This paragraph covers one T cell receptor (beta chain) sequence. Its target is not known. This entry is derived from a study of shared clonotypes between healthy human individuals. Points from the study as a whole: Larger estimated richness was generally recorded for naive subsets relative to memory subsets.

Profiling relied on immunoSEQ multiplex PCR, and the TCRdb table lists in-frame clones only, not all of them. The data hold roughly 720,000 clones, with around 91% observed a single time. Germline CDR1 SGHRS, CDR2 YFSETQ. V dropped 5 bases and J dropped 2; count of bases not matched to a gene: 8. The CDR3 extends over 15 amino acids. The receptor was isolated from a man between 18 and 29 years old in good health. Some clones in this sample may be carry-over from other donors' samples. The rearrangement links TRBV5-1 to TRBJ2-3, with 7 bases matching TRBD1. The sequenced sample was memory CD8+ T cells from PBMCs. Specified subset: CD45RO+ cells pooled with CCR7-negative TemRA cells. CDR3 coding DNA: TGCGCCAGCAGTGGGGCAGGGGGTCCCACAGATACGCAGTATTTT. Its protein is CASSGAGGPTDTQYF.